This TCR beta chain came from a study of CD8 T cells in ankylosing spondylitis (dated 2017 in TCRdb). Regarding the study in general: The study profiled T cell receptor beta repertoires in healthy donors and ankylosing spondylitis patients to find disease-linked TCR variants. The full study cohort was made up of about 24 ankylosing spondylitis patients and some 100 healthy donors. Peripheral blood was sampled, and synovial fluid was also collected from ankylosing spondylitis patients.

Broader findings and caveats from the paper: The disease-linked clones were reported to be significantly enriched in matched synovial fluid samples from ankylosing spondylitis patients. Some of the motif variants had been reported before in the synovial fluid and blood of reactive arthritis patients, a finding that suggests common disease-initiation mechanisms. Blood from ankylosing spondylitis patients appeared to be characterized by a TCR beta motif made up of eight highly homologous amino acid variants. In peripheral blood, the disease-linked clones were found at relatively low frequencies and had a CD8+ phenotype.

Sequencing relied on an Illumina HiSeq 2500. TCR beta libraries were prepared by quantitative 5'-RACE with molecular barcodes. The published analysis was carried out like this. To identify disease-linked TCR variants, a new computational method was used, one built on a probabilistic model of VDJ rearrangement. TCRdb passed the public sequencing reads through fastp at Q25 and MiXCR, retaining productive beta sequences. Here each entry gathers all rows of one CDR3 protein and keeps the most common genes and DNA. These V and J calls are TCRdb output, not the study's own analysis. This sample comprises about 800,000 distinct CDR3 sequences, about 12% of them detected only once. The ten most abundant clones make up approximately 0.46% of the sample. The junction shows trimming of 5 bases on V and 5 bases on J, plus 18 bases between the germline ends. CDR1 and CDR2 are read off the germline V gene as SQVTM and ANQGSEA. Reading from cysteine to phenylalanine, the CDR3 counts 14 amino acids. The CDR3 DNA has 42 bases and is translated from base 1.

This clonotype has just a few counts. The specificity of this receptor is unknown. No much larger clone exists at a distance of one base, and base qualities are not known. Sequencing was performed on blood, either unsorted or a sorted T cell fraction (not recorded which). The chain is made from TRBV29-1 and TRBJ2-5, with TRBD2 as a weak D call on 5 bases. This clonotype originated in a male donor with ankylosing spondylitis. CDR3 sequence: CSVMGPTEGETQYF. The DNA sequence is given as TGCAGCGTTATGGGCCCGACCGAGGGCGAGACCCAGTACTTC.